This entry features one T cell receptor beta chain sequence. Cohort placement rested on clinical history that participants reported themselves. A case of COVID-19 had been met by exposed participants within 2 weeks before study entry. CDR3 length: 15 residues. Germline V gives CDR1 LNHDA, CDR2 SQIVND (reference sequence). Losses at the gene ends were 1 base for V and 3 bases for J; bases not matched to a gene: 5. The data were obtained in a study of blood T cell repertoires in COVID-19. In the authors' methods: Researchers report that nucleated cell counts were estimated from reference gene primer amplification. Libraries were prepared by immunoSEQ multiplex PCR; TCRdb keeps only in-frame clonotypes and omits some of them. The DNA was the basis for D and trimming; V, J and clone size are from that table. The sample records roughly 380,000 clones, almost 90% being singletons.

What was sequenced was PBMCs or T cells enriched from blood (not recorded which). This rearrangement joins TRBV19 to TRBJ2-5, with 7 bases fitting TRBD2. The receptor comes from a woman between 25 and 40 years old who had been exposed to COVID-19. CDR3 in amino acids: CASSIGAGTKETQYF. The CDR3 nucleotides read TGTGCCAGTAGTATAGGAGCGGGGACCAAAGAGACCCAGTACTTC. Filled out from reference TRBV19 and TRBJ2-5, the complete variable domain reads DGGITQSPKYLFRKEGQNVTLSCEQNLNHDAMYWYRQDPGQGLRLIYYSQIVNDFQKGDIAEGYSVSREKKESFPLTVTSAQKNPTAFYLCASSIGAGTKETQYFGPGTRLLVL.